Listed below are T cell receptor beta chains from one sample, sequenced in a study of blood T cell repertoires in COVID-19. Profiling relied on immunoSEQ multiplex PCR, and the TCRdb table lists in-frame clones only, not all of them. The top ten hold around 3.6% of the sample, which has roughly 230,000 clones, about 86% seen once. The sample consisted of PBMCs or T cells enriched from blood (not recorded which). These TCRs come from a man aged 50 or older who had recovered from COVID-19. Both conserved end residues are part of each CDR3. D genes are given only for firm matches. The listing skips clone size in some rows; elsewhere it reads once, few, many or a size class.

D	V	size	J	DNA	CDR3
TRBD1	TRBV7-2	-	TRBJ1-4	TGTGCCAGCACCGAGGACAGGGGGTTTGGAAAACTGTTTTTT	CASTEDRGFGKLFF
-	TRBV4-3	-	TRBJ1-2	TGCGCCAGCAGCCAAGATCGACACAGACCCTATGGCTACACCTTC	CASSQDRHRPYGYTF
-	TRBV19	-	TRBJ2-7	TGTGCCAGTAGTGCTCTCCGGGACAAAGTCTACGAGCAGTACTTC	CASSALRDKVYEQYF
-	TRBV21-1	-	TRBJ2-7	TGTGCCAGCAGCAGGGGACAGGGAGGCTACGAGCAGTACTTC	CASSRGQGGYEQYF
TRBD1	TRBV6-6	-	TRBJ1-1	TGTGCCAGCAGTCCTCCGGGACAGGGGGCCGTGAACACTGAAGCTTTCTTT	CASSPPGQGAVNTEAFF
TRBD2	TRBV5-5	-	TRBJ2-3	TGTGCCAGCAGCGCGGGACTAGCGGCCACAGATACGCAGTATTTT	CASSAGLAATDTQYF
TRBD1	TRBV7-9	once	TRBJ1-5	TGTGCCAGCAGCCACGACAGGGTTGGCAATCAGCCCCAGCATTTT	CASSHDRVGNQPQHF
TRBD1	TRBV6-5	-	TRBJ2-7	TGTGCCAGCAGGACGACAGGGGCCCCTTACGAGCAGTACTTC	CASRTTGAPYEQYF
TRBD1	TRBV19	-	TRBJ1-5	TGTGCCAGCTACAGGGGGTACAATCAGCCCCAGCATTTT	CASYRGYNQPQHF
TRBD1	TRBV7-8	-	TRBJ1-1	TGTGCCAGCAGCCTCGGACAGGTCGGAGCTTTCTTT	CASSLGQVGAFF
-	TRBV28	once	TRBJ2-3	TGTGCCAGCAGTTTAAGTGCGGCGAGGGATACGCAGTATTTT	CASSLSAARDTQYF
-	TRBV7-3	-	TRBJ2-3	TGTGCCAGCAGCTATGGCCGGGGGGCCGGCAGGGATACGCAGTATTTT	CASSYGRGAGRDTQYF
TRBD1	TRBV5-1	-	TRBJ1-2	TGCGCCAGCAGCGTACAGGGGGAGGGTGGCTACACCTTC	CASSVQGEGGYTF
TRBD1	TRBV28	-	TRBJ2-7	TGTGCCTCTGCCGGGACAGGGTATTACGAGCAGTACTTC	CASAGTGYYEQYF
-	TRBV7-6	-	TRBJ1-1	TGTGCCAGCAGCCTAGGGGCGGGGGCTGAAGCTTTCTTT	CASSLGAGAEAFF
TRBD2	TRBV4-2	-	TRBJ2-1	TGTGCCAGCAGCCGTCCGGGACTAGTGGATGAGCAGTTCTTC	CASSRPGLVDEQFF
TRBD1	TRBV7-9	-	TRBJ2-7	TGTGCCAGCAGCTCGAAACAGGGGGCCACTGACGAGCAGTACTTC	CASSSKQGATDEQYF
-	TRBV18	-	TRBJ1-6	TGTGCCAGCTCACCCCCCCGGGGAGGCCCACTTTCACCCCTCCACTTT	CASSPPRGGPLSPLHF
TRBD2	TRBV9	-	TRBJ2-2	TGTGCCAGCAGCGTAGGACTAGCGGGAGGTTCCGGGGAGCTGTTTTTT	CASSVGLAGGSGELFF
TRBD2	TRBV5-4	-	TRBJ2-1	TGTGCCAGCAGCTTGGGGGGCGGGAGCTCCTACAATGAGCAGTTCTTC	CASSLGGGSSYNEQFF
TRBD1	TRBV2	-	TRBJ1-4	TGTGCCAGCAGAGCCGGGACAGCAAATGAAAAACTGTTTTTT	CASRAGTANEKLFF
-	TRBV2	-	TRBJ1-1	TGTGCCAGCATGGTGGGGCCCACTGAAGCTTTCTTT	CASMVGPTEAFF
TRBD1	TRBV5-6	-	TRBJ2-1	TGTGCCAGCAGCACAGGGGGGAACAATGAGCAGTTCTTC	CASSTGGNNEQFF
-	TRBV5-1	few	TRBJ2-7	TGCGCCAGCAGCTTGGACAATCATTACTCCTACGAGCAGTACTTC	CASSLDNHYSYEQYF
-	TRBV9	-	TRBJ2-3	TGTGCCAGCAGCGTAGCCGGGGAGACAGATACGCAGTATTTT	CASSVAGETDTQYF
-	TRBV7-9	few	TRBJ2-4	TGTGCCAGCAGCCCGATCCTGACGGGAACCAAAAACATTCAGTACTTC	CASSPILTGTKNIQYF
-	TRBV28	-	TRBJ2-2	TGTGCCAGCAGGGCCCTTATTGTTTCCGGGGAGCTGTTTTTT	CASRALIVSGELFF
-	TRBV3-1/TRBV3-2	-	TRBJ1-3	TGTGCCAGCAGTCCAAGGGGCTCTGGAAACACCATATATTTT	CASSPRGSGNTIYF
-	TRBV9	-	TRBJ1-4	TGTGCCAGCAGCGCCACAGGGCTCCCCTGGTTGGCTGAAAAACTGTTTTTT	CASSATGLPWLAEKLFF
-	TRBV5-1	-	TRBJ2-7	TGCGCCAGCAGCTTGGAGGTGCGCGGGGGCGGAGGATCCTACGAGCAGTACTTC	CASSLEVRGGGGSYEQYF
-	TRBV5-6	-	TRBJ2-7	TGTGCCAGCAGCTCGATGGACAGTTACGAGCAGTACTTC	CASSSMDSYEQYF
-	TRBV12-5	once	TRBJ2-2	TGTGCTAGTGGAGCAGGGTCGTACACCGGGGAGCTGTTTTTT	CASGAGSYTGELFF
TRBD1	TRBV11-2	-	TRBJ1-5	TGTGCCAGCAGCCTAAGACAGGGCCAAAATCAGCCCCAGCATTTT	CASSLRQGQNQPQHF
TRBD1	TRBV19	once	TRBJ1-1	TGTGCCAGTAGTATCCCGACAGGGGGGAACACTGAAGCTTTCTTT	CASSIPTGGNTEAFF
TRBD1	TRBV24-1	few	TRBJ2-7	TGTGCCACCAGTAAAGGGACAGGAGCCTACGAGCAGTACTTC	CATSKGTGAYEQYF
-	TRBV15	-	TRBJ1-1	TGTGCCACCAGCACTGGAGGGTCCAGGGACACTGAAGCTTTCTTT	CATSTGGSRDTEAFF
TRBD1	TRBV29-1	once	TRBJ2-7	TGCAGCATATACCGGGACAGGAATACGTACGAGCAGTACTTC	CSIYRDRNTYEQYF
TRBD2	TRBV11-2	-	TRBJ2-3	TGTGCCAGCAGCTTAGGTGCGGGACTAGCGGGCACAGATACGCAGTATTTT	CASSLGAGLAGTDTQYF
-	TRBV9	-	TRBJ1-5	TGTGCCAGCAGCGCAGGACTGTCACAGCCCCAGCATTTT	CASSAGLSQPQHF
TRBD1	TRBV7-9	-	TRBJ2-7	TGTGCCAGCAGCCCGTGGACAGGGGAGGGCGAGCAGTACTTC	CASSPWTGEGEQYF